This T cell receptor (beta chain) is drawn from a study of Graves' ophthalmopathy and Graves' hyperthyroidism. Amplified material comprised TCR beta CDR3 regions derived from RNA transcripts. Second-round multiplex PCR came after a first-round RT-PCR that employed HTBI primers. A single record per CDR3 protein comes from TCRdb applying MiXCR to the multiplex PCR reads. The table lists almost 750,000 distinct CDR3 sequences, 35% to 50% of them singletons. The V and J ends lost 2 bases and 4 bases respectively, with 18 bases between them. This CDR3 spans 16 amino acids. Germline CDR1 is SGHVS and CDR2 is FNYEAQ.

The origin of this receptor is an adult man with Graves' ophthalmopathy. Sequenced input: peripheral blood. This sequence joins TRBV7-6 and TRBJ2-7, with D tentatively TRBD1 (6 bases). Here the CDR3 reads CASSLMGAASNYEQYF. In DNA form, the CDR3 reads TGTGCCAGCAGCTTAATGGGGGCAGCCTCTAATTACGAGCAGTACTTC.